The entry below describes one T cell receptor (beta chain). Sequencing used immunoSEQ multiplex PCR; TCRdb keeps in-frame clones, though not all of them. This table holds 180,000 or so clones, about 80% found once. The data originate from a study of blood T cell repertoires in COVID-19. In terms of age and location, participants ranged from about 18 to 89 years and lived in about 25 US areas. Assignments of participants to cohorts depended upon their own reported clinical history. The TCR comes from a middle-aged man who had recovered from COVID-19. The material sequenced was PBMCs or T cells enriched from blood (not recorded which).

The CDR3 is CASSPSPGQAFYGYTF. The CDR3 nucleotides are TGTGCCAGTAGTCCTTCGCCGGGACAGGCTTTCTATGGCTACACCTTC. The chain couples TRBV19 to TRBJ1-2, with TRBD1 matching over 8 bases. Germline CDR1 reads LNHDA; CDR2 reads SQIVND (reference sequence). The CDR3 spans 16 residues. J was trimmed by 4 bases and V by 5 bases; bases with no gene match: 12.